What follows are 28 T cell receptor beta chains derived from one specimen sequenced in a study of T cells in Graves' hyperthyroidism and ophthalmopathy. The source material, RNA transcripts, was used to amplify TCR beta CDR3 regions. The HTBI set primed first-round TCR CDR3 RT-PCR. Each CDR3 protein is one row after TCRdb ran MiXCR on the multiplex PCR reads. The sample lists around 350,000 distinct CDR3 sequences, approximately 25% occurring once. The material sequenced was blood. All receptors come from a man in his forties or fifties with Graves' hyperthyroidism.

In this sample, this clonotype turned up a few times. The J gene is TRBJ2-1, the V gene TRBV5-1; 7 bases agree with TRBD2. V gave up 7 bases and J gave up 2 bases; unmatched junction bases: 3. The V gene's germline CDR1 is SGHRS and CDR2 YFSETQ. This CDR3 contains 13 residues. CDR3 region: CASQREPYNEQFF. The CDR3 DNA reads TGCGCCAGCCAGCGGGAACCCTACAATGAGCAGTTCTTC.

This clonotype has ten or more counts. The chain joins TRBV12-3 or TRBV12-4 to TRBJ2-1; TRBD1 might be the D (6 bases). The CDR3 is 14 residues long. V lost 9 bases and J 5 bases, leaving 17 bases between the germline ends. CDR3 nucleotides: TGTGCCAGTAGCCCGGGACACGCTAACAATGAGCAGTTCTTC. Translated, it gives CASSPGHANNEQFF.

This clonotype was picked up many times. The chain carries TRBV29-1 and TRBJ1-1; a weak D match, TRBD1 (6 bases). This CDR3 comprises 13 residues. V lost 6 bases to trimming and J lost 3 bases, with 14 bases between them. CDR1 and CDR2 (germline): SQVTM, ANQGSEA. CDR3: CSVKGTHYTEAFF. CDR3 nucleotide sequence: TGCAGCGTCAAGGGGACACACTACACTGAAGCTTTCTTT.

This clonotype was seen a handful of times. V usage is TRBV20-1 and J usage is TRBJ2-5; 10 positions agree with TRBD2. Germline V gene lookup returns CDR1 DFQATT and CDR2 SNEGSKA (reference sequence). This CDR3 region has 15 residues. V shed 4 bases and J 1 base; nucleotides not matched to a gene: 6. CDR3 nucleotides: TGCAGTGCTAAAAATAGCGGGAGGTTCCAAGAGACCCAGTACTTC. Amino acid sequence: CSAKNSGRFQETQYF.

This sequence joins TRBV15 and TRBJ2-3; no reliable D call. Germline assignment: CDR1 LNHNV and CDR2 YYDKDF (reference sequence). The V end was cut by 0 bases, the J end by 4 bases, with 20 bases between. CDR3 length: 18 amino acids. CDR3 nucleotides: TGTGCCACCAGCAGAGATTGGAGTAAAGTCTTAAGGGCAGATACGCAGTATTTT. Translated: CATSRDWSKVLRADTQYF.

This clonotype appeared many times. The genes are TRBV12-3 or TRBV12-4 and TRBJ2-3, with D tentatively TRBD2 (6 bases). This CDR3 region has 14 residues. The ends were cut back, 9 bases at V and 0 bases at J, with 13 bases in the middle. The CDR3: CASVRRDSTDTQYF. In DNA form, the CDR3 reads TGTGCCAGTGTCAGGCGGGATAGCACAGATACGCAGTATTTT.

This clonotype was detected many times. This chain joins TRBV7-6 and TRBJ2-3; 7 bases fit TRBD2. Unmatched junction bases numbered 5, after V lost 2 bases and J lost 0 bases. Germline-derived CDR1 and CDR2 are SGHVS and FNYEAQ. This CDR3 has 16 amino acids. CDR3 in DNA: TGTGCCAGCAGCTTACCTCTAGCGGCTAGCACAGATACGCAGTATTTT. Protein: CASSLPLAASTDTQYF.

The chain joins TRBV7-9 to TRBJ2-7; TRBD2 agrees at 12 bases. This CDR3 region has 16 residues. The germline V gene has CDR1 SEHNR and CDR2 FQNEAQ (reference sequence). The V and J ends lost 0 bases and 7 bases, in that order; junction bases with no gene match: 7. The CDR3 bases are TGTGCCAGCAGCTTAGCCCTAGCGGGAGGGCCCGGGGAGCAGTACTTC. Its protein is CASSLALAGGPGEQYF.

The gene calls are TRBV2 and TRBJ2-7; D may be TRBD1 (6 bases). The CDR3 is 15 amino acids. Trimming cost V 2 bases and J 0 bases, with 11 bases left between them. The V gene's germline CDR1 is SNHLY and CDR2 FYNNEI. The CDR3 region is CASSERAGASYEQYF. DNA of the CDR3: TGTGCCAGCAGTGAAAGAGCAGGGGCCTCCTACGAGCAGTACTTC.

CDR3 region: CASSPVELEVTYEQYF. CDR3 in DNA: TGTGCCAGCAGCCCAGTAGAGTTGGAGGTCACCTACGAGCAGTACTTC. V is TRBV7-9 and J is TRBJ2-7, with a weak D call TRBD2 (5 bases). This CDR3 contains 16 residues. The germline V gene encodes CDR1 SEHNR and CDR2 FQNEAQ (reference sequence). Trimming removed 5 bases at V and 2 bases at J, with 19 bases between. The whole variable domain, filled in from reference TRBV7-9 and TRBJ2-7, reads DTGVSQNPRHKITKRGQNVTFRCDPISEHNRLYWYRQTLGQGPEFLTYFQNEAQLEKSRLLSDRFSAERPKGSFSTLEIQRTEQGDSAMYLCASSPVELEVTYEQYFGPGTRLTVT.

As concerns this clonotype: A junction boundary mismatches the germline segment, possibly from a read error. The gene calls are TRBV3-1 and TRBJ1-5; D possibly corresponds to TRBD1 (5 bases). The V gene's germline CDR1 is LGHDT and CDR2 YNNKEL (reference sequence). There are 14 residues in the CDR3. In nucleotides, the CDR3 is TGTGCCGGCAGCCTAGGGGAGGGCAATCAGCCCCAGCATTTT. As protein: CAGSLGEGNQPQHF. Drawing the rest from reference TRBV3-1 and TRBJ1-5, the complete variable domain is DTAVSQTPKYLVTQMGNDKSIKCEQNLGHDTMYWYKQDSKKFLKIMFSYNNKELIINETVPNRFSPKSPDKAHLNLHINSLELGDSAVYFCAGSLGEGNQPQHFGDGTRLSIL.

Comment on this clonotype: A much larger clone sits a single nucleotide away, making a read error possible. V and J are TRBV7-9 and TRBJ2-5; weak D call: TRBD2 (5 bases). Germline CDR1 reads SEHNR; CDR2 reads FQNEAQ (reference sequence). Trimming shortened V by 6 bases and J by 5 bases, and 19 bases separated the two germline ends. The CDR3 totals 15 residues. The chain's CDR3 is CASSRKGGPMETQYF. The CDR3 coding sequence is TGTGCCAGCAGTCGTAAGGGCGGGCCCATGGAGACCCAGTACTTC.

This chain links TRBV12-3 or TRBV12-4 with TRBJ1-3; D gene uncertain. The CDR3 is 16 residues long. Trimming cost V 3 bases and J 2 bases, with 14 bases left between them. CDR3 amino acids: CASSFRATTTGNTIYF. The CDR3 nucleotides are TGTGCCAGCAGTTTTCGGGCAACGACCACTGGAAACACCATATATTTT.

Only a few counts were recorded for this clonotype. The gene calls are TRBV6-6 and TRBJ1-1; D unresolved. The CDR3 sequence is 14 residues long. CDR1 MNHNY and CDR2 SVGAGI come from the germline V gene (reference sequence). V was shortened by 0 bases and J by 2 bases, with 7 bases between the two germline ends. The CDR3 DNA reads TGTGCCAGCAGTTACTCCATGCAAAACACTGAAGCTTTCTTT. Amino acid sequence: CASSYSMQNTEAFF.

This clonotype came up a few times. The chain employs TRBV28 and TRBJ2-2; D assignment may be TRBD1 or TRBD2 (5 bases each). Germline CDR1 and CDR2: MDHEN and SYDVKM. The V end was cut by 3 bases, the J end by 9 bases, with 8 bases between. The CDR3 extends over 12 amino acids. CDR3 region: CASSLGPRELFF. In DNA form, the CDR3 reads TGTGCCAGCAGTTTGGGACCTAGGGAGCTGTTTTTT.

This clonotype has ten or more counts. This CDR3 is CASSFLGHTENIQYF. DNA of the CDR3: TGTGCCAGCAGCTTTCTGGGACACACAGAAAACATTCAGTACTTC. The J gene is TRBJ2-4, the V gene TRBV7-8; D may be TRBD1 (6 bases). The CDR3 contains 15 residues. CDR1 and CDR2 from the germline V gene are SGHVS and FQNEAQ. The V end was cut by 3 bases, the J end by 5 bases, with 14 bases between.

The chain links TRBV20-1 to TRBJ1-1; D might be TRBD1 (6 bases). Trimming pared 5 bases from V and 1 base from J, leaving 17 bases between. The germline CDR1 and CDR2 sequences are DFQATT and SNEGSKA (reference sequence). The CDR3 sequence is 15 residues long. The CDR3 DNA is TGCAGTGCTGCGGACAGCAGGTTCGGGAACACTGAAGCTTTCTTT. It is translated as CSAADSRFGNTEAFF.

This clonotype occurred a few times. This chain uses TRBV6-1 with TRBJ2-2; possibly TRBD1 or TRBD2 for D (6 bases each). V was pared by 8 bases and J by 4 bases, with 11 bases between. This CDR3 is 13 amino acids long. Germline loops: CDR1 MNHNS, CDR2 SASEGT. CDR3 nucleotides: TGTGCCAGCCGGGGGCGCAGCACCGGGGAGCTGTTTTTT. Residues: CASRGRSTGELFF.

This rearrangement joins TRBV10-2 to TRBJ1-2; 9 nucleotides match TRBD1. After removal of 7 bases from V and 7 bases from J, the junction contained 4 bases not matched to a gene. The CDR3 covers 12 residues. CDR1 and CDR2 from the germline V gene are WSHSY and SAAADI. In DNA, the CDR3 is TGCGCCAGCACTGGGACAGGGCCTGGCTACACCTTC. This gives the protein CASTGTGPGYTF.

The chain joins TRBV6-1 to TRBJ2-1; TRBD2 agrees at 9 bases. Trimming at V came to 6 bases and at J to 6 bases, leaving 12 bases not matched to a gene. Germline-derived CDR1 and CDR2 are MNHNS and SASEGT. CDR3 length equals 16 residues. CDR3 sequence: CASSTLSGRGGNEQFF. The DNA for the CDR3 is TGTGCCAGCAGCACCCTTAGCGGGAGAGGGGGCAATGAGCAGTTCTTC.

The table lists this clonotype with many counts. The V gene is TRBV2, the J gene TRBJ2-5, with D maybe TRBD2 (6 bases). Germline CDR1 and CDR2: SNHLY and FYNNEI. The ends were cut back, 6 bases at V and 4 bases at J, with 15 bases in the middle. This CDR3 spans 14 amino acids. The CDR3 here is CASRALAGVETQYF. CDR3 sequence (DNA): TGTGCCAGCAGGGCACTAGCAGGCGTAGAGACCCAGTACTTC.

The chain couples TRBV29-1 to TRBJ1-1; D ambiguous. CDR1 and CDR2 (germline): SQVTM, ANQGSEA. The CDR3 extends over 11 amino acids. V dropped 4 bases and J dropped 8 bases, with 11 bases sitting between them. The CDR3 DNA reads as TGCAGCGTTGGGTCCATGGGGGAAGCTTTCTTT. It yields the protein CSVGSMGEAFF.

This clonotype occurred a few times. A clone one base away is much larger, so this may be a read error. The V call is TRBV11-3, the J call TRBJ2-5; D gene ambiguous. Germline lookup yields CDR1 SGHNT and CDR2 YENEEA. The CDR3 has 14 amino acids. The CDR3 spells CASSFNADQGTQYF. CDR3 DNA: TGTGCCAGCAGCTTCAATGCGGACCAAGGGACCCAGTACTTC.

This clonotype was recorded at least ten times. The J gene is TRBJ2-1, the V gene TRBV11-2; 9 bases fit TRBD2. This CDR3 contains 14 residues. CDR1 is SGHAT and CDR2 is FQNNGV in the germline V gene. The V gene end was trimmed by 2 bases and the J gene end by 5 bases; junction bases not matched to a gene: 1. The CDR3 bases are TGTGCCAGCAGCTTACTAGCGGGGCACAATGAGCAGTTCTTC. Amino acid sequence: CASSLLAGHNEQFF.

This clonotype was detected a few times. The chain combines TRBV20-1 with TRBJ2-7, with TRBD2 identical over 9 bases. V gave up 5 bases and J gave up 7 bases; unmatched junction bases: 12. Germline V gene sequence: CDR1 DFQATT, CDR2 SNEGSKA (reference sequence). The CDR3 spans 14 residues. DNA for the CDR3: TGCAGTGCTCCCCCTGCGGGGGGGGAGGTGGAGCAGTACTTC. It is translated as CSAPPAGGEVEQYF.

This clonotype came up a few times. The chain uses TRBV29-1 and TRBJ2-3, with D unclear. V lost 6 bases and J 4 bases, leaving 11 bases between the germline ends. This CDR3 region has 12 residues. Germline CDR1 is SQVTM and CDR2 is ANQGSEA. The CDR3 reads CSVGLSSDTQYF. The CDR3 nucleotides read TGCAGCGTGGGATTGAGTTCAGATACGCAGTATTTT.

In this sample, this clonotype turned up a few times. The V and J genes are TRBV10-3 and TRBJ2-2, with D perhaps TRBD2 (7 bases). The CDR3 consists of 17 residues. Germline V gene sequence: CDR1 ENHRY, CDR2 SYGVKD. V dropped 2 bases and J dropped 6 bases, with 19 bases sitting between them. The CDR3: CAISETLRQGRAGELFF. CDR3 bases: TGTGCCATCAGTGAGACCCTGCGGCAGGGGAGGGCCGGGGAGCTGTTTTTT.

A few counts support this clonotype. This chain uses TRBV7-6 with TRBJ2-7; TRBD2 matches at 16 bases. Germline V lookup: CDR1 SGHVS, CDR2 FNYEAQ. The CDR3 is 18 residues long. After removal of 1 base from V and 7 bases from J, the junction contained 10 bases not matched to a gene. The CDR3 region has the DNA TGTGCCAGCAGCTTAGACCCTCCACCGGGACTAGCGGGAGGGGAGCAGTACTTC. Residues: CASSLDPPPGLAGGEQYF.